This T cell receptor beta chain was obtained from a study of human T cells and chemical hapten exposure. The library tagged individual cDNA molecules with unique molecular identifiers. As originally analysed: There were a median of roughly 100,000 TCRs per sample, with a range from about 23,224 to 690,600. TCRdb called the RACE reads again in MiXCR, with one record for every CDR3 protein. These V and J calls rely on TCRdb rather than the paper's analysis. This sample yields 180,000 or so distinct CDR3 sequences, of which 25% to 30% are seen a single time; less than 3% belongs to the top ten. Documented time point: pre-sensitization, week 0. Treatment defined: therapeutic diphenylcyclopropenone sensitization with weekly scalp DPC. CDR3 size: 14 residues. Trimming left V 0 bases short and J 1 base short, with 7 bases between. The germline CDR1 and CDR2 sequences are SGHRS and YFSETQ.

The sequence came from a woman in her twenties or thirties with alopecia areata. Some clones in this sample may be carry-over from other donors' samples. This chain uses TRBV5-1 with TRBJ2-5, with a tentative D call TRBD1 (5 bases). The source material was whole blood, sampled in connection with sensitization to the hapten diphenylcyclopropenone (DPC). The CDR3 reads CASSLDRPQETQYF. DNA of the CDR3: TGCGCCAGCAGCTTGGACAGGCCCCAAGAGACCCAGTACTTC.